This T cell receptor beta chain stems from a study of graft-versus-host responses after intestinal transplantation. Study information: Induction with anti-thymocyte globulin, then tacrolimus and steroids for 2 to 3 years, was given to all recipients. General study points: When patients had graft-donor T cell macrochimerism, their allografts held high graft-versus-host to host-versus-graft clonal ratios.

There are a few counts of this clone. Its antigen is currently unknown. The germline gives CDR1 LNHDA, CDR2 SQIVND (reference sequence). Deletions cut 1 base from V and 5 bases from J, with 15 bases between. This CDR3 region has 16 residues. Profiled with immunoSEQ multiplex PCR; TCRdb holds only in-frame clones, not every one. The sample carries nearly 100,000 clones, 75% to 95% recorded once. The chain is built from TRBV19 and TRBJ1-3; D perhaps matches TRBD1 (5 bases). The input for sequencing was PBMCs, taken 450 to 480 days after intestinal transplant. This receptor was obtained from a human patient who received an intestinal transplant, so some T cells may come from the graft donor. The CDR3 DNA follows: TGTGCCAGTAGTATAGGCGGCAGGGAGTTAAGAAACACCATATATTTT. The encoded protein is CASSIGGRELRNTIYF.